These 16 T cell receptor beta chains share one sample of origin, sequenced in a study of prognosis after radiotherapy for stage I lung cancer. Two-round multiplex PCR on genomic DNA was the method by which TCR beta CDR3 was amplified. Primers (each specific to one TRBV or TRBJ gene) were used in first-round PCR. From the multiplex PCR reads, TCRdb called clonotypes with MiXCR, one entry per CDR3 protein. The table lists over 20,000 distinct CDR3 sequences, under 40% of them singletons, with roughly two thirds in the top ten. The sample was PBMCs, taken before or after stereotactic body radiation therapy (not recorded which). These TCRs come from a donor over 45 with non-small cell lung cancer.

The table lists this clonotype with a count of one. The V gene is TRBV6-1, the J gene TRBJ2-3; TRBD2 matches 12 bases. The germline V gene has CDR1 MNHNS and CDR2 SASEGT. V shed 5 bases and J 4 bases; nucleotides not matched to a gene: 7. The CDR3 sequence is 16 residues long. This CDR3 is CASSRLAGGLADTQYF. The DNA for the CDR3 is TGTGCCAGCAGTCGTCTAGCGGGAGGGCTGGCAGATACGCAGTATTTT.

This clonotype was detected ten times or more. CDR3 residues: CASSPDGSYGYTF. The CDR3 bases are TGCGCCAGCAGCCCCGACGGCAGCTATGGCTACACCTTC. V usage is TRBV5-1 and J usage is TRBJ1-2; D is uncertain. This CDR3 is built from 13 residues. CDR1 SGHRS and CDR2 YFSETQ come from the germline V gene. Trimming stripped 4 bases from V and 4 bases from J, with 11 bases between.

CDR3 loop: CAIRGRTSGVLSTDTQYF. The CDR3 region has the DNA TGTGCCATCAGGGGTCGGACTAGCGGGGTCCTTAGCACAGATACGCAGTATTTT. J is TRBJ2-3 and V is TRBV10-3; TRBD2 matches at 12 bases. Germline loops: CDR1 ENHRY, CDR2 SYGVKD. V was pared by 6 bases and J by 0 bases, with 10 bases of the junction left unmatched. This CDR3 contains 18 residues.

V is TRBV27 and J is TRBJ2-7; possible D gene TRBD2, 6 bases. Germline V gene data show CDR1 as MNHEY and CDR2 as SMNVEV (reference sequence). This CDR3 contains 14 residues. V lost 5 bases and J 4 bases, leaving 15 bases between the germline ends. This CDR3 reads CASSNPGSKYEQYF. The CDR3, as DNA: TGTGCCAGCAGTAACCCCGGGAGTAAATACGAGCAGTACTTC.

Concerning this clonotype: This is likely an artifact of a read error, given a far larger clone one base away. This chain connects TRBV6-9 to TRBJ1-1; D unclear. V was pared by 3 bases and J by 5 bases, with 10 bases between. Germline V gene lookup returns CDR1 MNHGY and CDR2 SVAAGI. The length of the CDR3 is 13 residues. Here the CDR3 reads CASSYLVRTEAFF. DNA of the CDR3: TGTGCCAGCAGTTACCTGGTGAGGACTGAAGCTTTCTTT.

This clonotype has a count of ten or more. V usage is TRBV5-1 and J usage is TRBJ2-3; D remains unclear. Germline lookup yields CDR1 SGHRS and CDR2 YFSETQ. The CDR3 has 16 amino acids. The germline V and J ends were trimmed by 4 bases and 2 bases, with 17 bases remaining between them. CDR3 sequence (DNA): TGCGCCAGCAGCCGTGAACTACCTTGGTCCACAGATACGCAGTATTTT. This encodes CASSRELPWSTDTQYF.

This clonotype is a singleton in its sample. Germline and junction disagree at one end, which may indicate a read error. The chain carries TRBV30 and TRBJ1-4, with D possibly matching TRBD1 (5 bases). This CDR3 region has 13 residues. From germline, CDR1 is GTSNPN and CDR2 SVGIG (reference sequence). The DNA of the CDR3 is TGTGCCTGGGCACAGGCCTCTAACGAAAAACTGTTTTTT. This codes for CAWAQASNEKLFF.

This clonotype has ten or more counts. V gene TRBV28 combines with J gene TRBJ2-7; D unclear. The CDR3 contains 12 residues. Germline V CDR1 and CDR2: MDHEN, SYDVKM. The V end lost 2 bases, the J end lost 6 bases, and 8 bases lay between the germline ends. CDR3: CASSLRALEQYF. CDR3 nucleotide sequence: TGTGCCAGCAGTTTAAGAGCCCTCGAGCAGTACTTC. The whole variable domain, remainder taken from reference TRBV28 and TRBJ2-7, is DVKVTQSSRYLVKRTGEKVFLECVQDMDHENMFWYRQDPGLGLRLIYFSYDVKMKEKGDIPEGYSVSREKKERFSLILESASTNQTSMYLCASSLRALEQYFGPGTRLTVT.

This clonotype came up a few times. The V call is TRBV5-1, the J call TRBJ2-7, with 8 bases identical to TRBD2. Germline CDR1 is SGHRS and CDR2 is YFSETQ. V was pared by 3 bases and J by 0 bases, with 8 bases of the junction left unmatched. The CDR3 spans 16 residues. CDR3 protein: CASSSSGGTLSYEQYF. CDR3 in DNA: TGCGCCAGCAGCTCTTCGGGGGGGACACTCTCCTACGAGCAGTACTTC. The variable domain in full, completed from reference TRBV5-1 and TRBJ2-7, reads KAGVTQTPRYLIKTRGQQVTLSCSPISGHRSVSWYQQTPGQGLQFLFEYFSETQRNKGNFPGRFSGRQFSNSRSEMNVSTLELGDSALYLCASSSSGGTLSYEQYFGPGTRLTVT.

The rearrangement links TRBV20-1 to TRBJ2-1, with 10 bases matching TRBD2. There are 15 residues in the CDR3. Germline V lookup: CDR1 DFQATT, CDR2 SNEGSKA (reference sequence). With V trimmed by 1 base and J by 8 bases, 8 bases remained unmatched. The CDR3 loop is CSARVGLAGVDEQFF. The CDR3 coding sequence is TGCAGTGCTAGAGTTGGCCTAGCGGGAGTAGATGAGCAGTTCTTC.

CDR3 sequence reads: CSAADSGRTDTQYF. CDR3 nucleotides: TGCAGTGCTGCGGACAGCGGACGCACAGATACGCAGTATTTT. The chain recombines TRBV20-1 with TRBJ2-3; a possible D gene is TRBD1 (6 bases). Deletions cut 5 bases from V and 1 base from J, with 13 bases between. Germline V gene data show CDR1 as DFQATT and CDR2 as SNEGSKA (reference sequence). The CDR3 contains 14 residues.

With respect to this clonotype: With a far larger clone one base away, a read error is the likely cause. The chain's CDR3 is CASSPVSGYTF. As DNA, the CDR3 is TGTGCCAGCAGCCCCGTGAGTGGCTACACCTTC. V and J are TRBV6-8 and TRBJ1-2; no reliable D call. The V gene's germline CDR1 is MNHGY and CDR2 SAAAGT. This CDR3 has 11 residues. Deletions cut 6 bases from V and 7 bases from J, with 9 bases between.

This clonotype was seen at least ten times. This chain connects TRBV18 to TRBJ1-1; unclear D gene. Germline V gene lookup returns CDR1 KGHSH and CDR2 LQKENI. The CDR3 has 14 residues. V was clipped by 2 bases and J by 0 bases, with 7 bases between them. The CDR3 spells CASSPNSLNTEAFF. CDR3 nucleotide sequence: TGTGCCAGCTCACCAAACAGCCTGAACACTGAAGCTTTCTTT.

J is TRBJ2-7 and V is TRBV6-5; 9 nucleotides match TRBD1. The V and J ends lost 3 bases and 2 bases, in that order; junction bases with no gene match: 5. Germline V gives CDR1 MNHEY, CDR2 SVGAGI. The CDR3 covers 15 residues. The chain's CDR3 is CASSYPGQGTYEQYF. CDR3 DNA sequence: TGTGCCAGCAGTTATCCGGGACAGGGAACCTACGAGCAGTACTTC.

This clonotype was counted only a few times. A much larger clone lies a single base off, so this may be a read error. The chain carries TRBV11-2 and TRBJ2-5; the match to TRBD1 covers 7 bases. The V segment lost 5 bases and the J segment 1 base; nucleotides outside the gene matches: 4. The CDR3 consists of 14 residues. Germline V gene data show CDR1 as SGHAT and CDR2 as FQNNGV. In DNA form, the CDR3 reads TGTGCCAGCAGCATCCGGACAGGCCAAGAGACCCAGTACTTC. Residues: CASSIRTGQETQYF.

The V call is TRBV28, the J call TRBJ2-2, with 12 bases lining up with TRBD2. V lost 0 bases, J lost 7 bases, and 9 bases stayed unmatched. Germline V lookup: CDR1 MDHEN, CDR2 SYDVKM. The CDR3 runs to 18 residues. The CDR3 sequence is CASSLWRLAGGPYGELFF. Written as DNA, the CDR3 is TGTGCCAGCAGTTTATGGCGGCTAGCGGGAGGGCCGTACGGGGAGCTGTTTTTT.